Each of the 16 T cell receptor beta chains below was sequenced from the same sample in a study of early T cells in non-severe SARS-CoV-2 infection (dated by TCRdb to the early 2020s). Libraries came from 5' RACE. Sequencing was carried out with a NextSeq 500. TCRdb reran the public reads through fastp at Q25 and MiXCR, keeping productive beta chains. Each record represents a unique CDR3 protein, reported with the most common genes and DNA among its rows. Present in this sample are tens of thousands of distinct CDR3 sequences, 7.5% to 9% of which were seen just once. The top ten hold roughly 12% of the sample. The sample consisted of whole blood, taken at baseline. All receptors come from an adult who was a healthcare worker with PCR-confirmed SARS-CoV-2 infection or an uninfected control (not recorded which).

This clonotype was detected many times. V and J are TRBV20-1 and TRBJ2-1; no clear D. Trimming removed 6 bases from V and 7 bases from J, with 16 bases in between. The length of the CDR3 is 13 residues. The germline CDR1 and CDR2 sequences are DFQATT and SNEGSKA (reference sequence). The CDR3 bases are TGCAGTGCCCCTGACCGAAATGGGAATGAGCAGTTCTTC. Protein sequence: CSAPDRNGNEQFF.

The chain has TRBV7-2 and TRBJ2-2; D might be TRBD1 (6 bases). Germline CDR1 reads SGHTA; CDR2 reads FQGNSA. The CDR3 runs 15 residues. V was pared by 5 bases and J by 3 bases, with 13 bases between. Here the CDR3 reads CASSPNGQYTGELFF. The CDR3 region has the DNA TGTGCCAGCAGCCCCAACGGACAGTACACCGGGGAGCTGTTTTTT.

V is TRBV5-1 and J is TRBJ1-1, with 9 bases aligning to TRBD1. CDR3 length: 14 amino acids. Trimming took 3 bases from V and 3 from J; bases not matched to a gene: 3. In germline, CDR1 is SGHRS, CDR2 YFSETQ. CDR3 DNA: TGCGCCAGCAGCTCACAGGGGGCCCACACTGAAGCTTTCTTT. Translation: CASSSQGAHTEAFF. The full variable domain, its missing parts supplied by reference TRBV5-1 and TRBJ1-1, is KAGVTQTPRYLIKTRGQQVTLSCSPISGHRSVSWYQQTPGQGLQFLFEYFSETQRNKGNFPGRFSGRQFSNSRSEMNVSTLELGDSALYLCASSSQGAHTEAFFGQGTRLTVV.

This clonotype was found many times. The V gene is TRBV12-3 or TRBV12-4, the J gene TRBJ1-2; the D is unclear. V shed 5 bases and J shed 8 bases, with 18 bases lying between them. The CDR3 spans 14 residues. CDR3 nucleotides: TGTGCCAGCAGTCCCACTGGGATCGGAGACGGCTACACCTTC. Amino acid sequence: CASSPTGIGDGYTF.

This clonotype was counted at least ten times. This chain links TRBV30 with TRBJ1-1; maybe TRBD1 (5 bases). Germline assignment: CDR1 GTSNPN and CDR2 SVGIG (reference sequence). V gave up 6 bases and J gave up 0 bases, with 14 bases separating them. This CDR3 has 14 residues. Here the CDR3 reads CACGSGTMNTEAFF. The CDR3 DNA follows: TGTGCCTGCGGTTCGGGGACCATGAACACTGAAGCTTTCTTT.

This clonotype was observed many times. The chain couples TRBV7-9 to TRBJ2-7, with D possibly matching TRBD2 (6 bases). The CDR3 runs to 14 residues. The ends were cut back, 5 bases at V and 0 bases at J, with 11 bases in the middle. Germline CDR1 and CDR2: SEHNR and FQNEAQ (reference sequence). The CDR3 sequence: CASSVRESSYEQYF. The DNA of the CDR3 is TGTGCCAGCAGCGTACGGGAGAGCTCCTACGAGCAGTACTTC.

In this sample, this clonotype turned up a few times. The V gene is TRBV7-9, the J gene TRBJ2-2, with D unclear. The V and J ends lost 5 bases and 4 bases respectively, with 8 bases between them. CDR1 SEHNR and CDR2 FQNEAQ come from the germline V gene (reference sequence). The CDR3 is 13 residues long. The CDR3 DNA reads as TGTGCCAGCAGCACCCCGGGCACCGGGGAGCTGTTTTTT. Its translation: CASSTPGTGELFF.

V is TRBV5-1 and J is TRBJ2-7; D may be TRBD2 (6 bases). V lost 0 bases, J lost 3 bases, and 13 bases lay in between. The CDR3 runs 15 residues. Germline V lookup: CDR1 SGHRS, CDR2 YFSETQ. The CDR3 nucleotides are TGCGCCAGCAGCTTGGAGTCTAGCGCGATCTACGAGCAGTACTTC. Translation: CASSLESSAIYEQYF.

This clonotype was recorded many times. The chain couples TRBV1 to TRBJ2-7; the table's D gene call, TRBD1, was not cross checked with the DNA. TRBV1 is reported as a pseudogene. The CDR3 totals 14 residues. CDR3: CTSSPHRAIYEQYF. CDR3 nucleotides: TGCACCAGCAGCCCTCACAGGGCAATCTACGAGCAGTACTTC.

Many counts were recorded for this clonotype. This chain connects TRBV28 to TRBJ2-1; 10 bases align to TRBD2. The CDR3 totals 15 residues. Germline CDR1 MDHEN, CDR2 SYDVKM. V gave up 5 bases and J gave up 6 bases; unmatched junction bases: 7. The CDR3 nucleotides are TGTGCCAGCAGTGCGGGACTAGCGAGTATCAATGAGCAGTTCTTC. Its translation: CASSAGLASINEQFF.

This clonotype was found many times. The V gene is TRBV5-1, the J gene TRBJ2-5; D gene uncertain. CDR1 and CDR2 from the germline V gene are SGHRS and YFSETQ. Trimming cost V 6 bases and J 14 bases, with 17 bases left between them. The CDR3 extends over 11 amino acids. The CDR3 DNA sequence: TGCGCCAGCATCTTCAGACCGTCCTTTTACTTC. Its protein product is CASIFRPSFYF.

This clonotype was detected ten times or more. The chain uses TRBV3-1 and TRBJ2-5; TRBD1 is a possible D gene (7 bases). V shed 0 bases and J shed 5 bases, with 19 bases lying between them. The length of the CDR3 is 17 residues. The germline V gene encodes CDR1 LGHDT and CDR2 YNNKEL (reference sequence). The CDR3 region is CASSQERRLGGGETQYF. In DNA form, the CDR3 reads TGTGCCAGCAGCCAAGAAAGGAGGCTAGGAGGGGGCGAGACCCAGTACTTC.

This clonotype was picked up a small number of times. The chain combines TRBV5-1 with TRBJ2-2, with D possibly TRBD1 on 5 matching bases. Germline lookup yields CDR1 SGHRS and CDR2 YFSETQ. The CDR3 extends over 17 amino acids. Trimming removed 2 bases from V and 4 bases from J, with 18 bases in between. The CDR3 nucleotides are TGCGCCAGCAGCTTTACGACAGCGATCGGTATCACCGGGGAGCTGTTTTTT. This codes for CASSFTTAIGITGELFF.

This clonotype was seen only a few times. The gene calls are TRBV11-2 and TRBJ2-7; 9 nucleotides match TRBD1. CDR1 and CDR2 (germline): SGHAT, FQNNGV. CDR3 length: 15 residues. With 1 base clipped from V and 5 bases from J, the junction kept 6 bases outside the gene matches. CDR3 nucleotides: TGTGCCAGCAGCTTAGCCGGGACAGGGAGCGACGAGCAGTACTTC. Translated: CASSLAGTGSDEQYF.

In this sample, this clonotype turned up a few times. This chain uses TRBV6-2 or TRBV6-3 with TRBJ2-1; D possibly corresponds to TRBD1 (6 bases). V gave up 6 bases and J gave up 6 bases, with 18 bases separating them. Germline V gene data show CDR1 as MNHEY and CDR2 as SVGEGT. This CDR3 spans 15 amino acids. The CDR3 is CASRLQGAATNEQFF. In nucleotides, the CDR3 is TGTGCCAGCAGACTACAGGGAGCTGCCACCAATGAGCAGTTCTTC.

This clonotype has just a few counts. The chain has TRBV29-1 and TRBJ2-3, with TRBD2 matching over 10 bases. J gave up 2 bases and V 1 base, and 9 bases lay outside the gene matches. The germline V gene encodes CDR1 SQVTM and CDR2 ANQGSEA. This CDR3 has 17 residues. CDR3 coding DNA: TGCAGCGTTGAAGGACCACAGCGGGGGGGCCCCACAGATACGCAGTATTTT. Translating it yields CSVEGPQRGGPTDTQYF.